A selection of T cell receptor beta chains follows, all from one sample in a study of identical twins. TCRdb analysed the 5' RACE reads with MiXCR anew, one entry per CDR3 protein. The sample carries about 690,000 distinct CDR3 sequences, approximately 22% recorded once. The same data also contributed to another study, on T cells expressing NK-cell markers.

The sequenced sample consisted of PBMCs. These receptors were collected from a woman aged 18-29 years in good health. Both conserved end residues are part of each CDR3. A D gene is named only where the DNA matches it firmly. The size field is filled for only some rows; it gives once, few, many or a size class.

NA	TRBV20-1	TRBJ2-1	many	TGCAGTGCTAGAGATCCGGGAGTAGGGTATGAGCAGTTCTTC	CSARDPGVGYEQFF
NA	TRBV5-4	TRBJ2-4	NA	TGTGCCAGCAGCTGGGGAGGACGAGCCAAAAACATTCAGTACTTC	CASSWGGRAKNIQYF
NA	TRBV20-1	TRBJ1-1	few	TGCAGTGCTTTTTCAGAGCCTGAAGCTTTCTTT	CSAFSEPEAFF
TRBD2	TRBV7-2	TRBJ2-3	NA	TGTGCCAGCAGCTTACAGCGGGACCGCACAGATACGCAGTATTTT	CASSLQRDRTDTQYF
TRBD2	TRBV4-3	TRBJ2-1	NA	TGCGCCAGCAGCCAAGATACGACTAGCGGAGACTACAATGAGCAGTTCTTC	CASSQDTTSGDYNEQFF
NA	TRBV20-1	TRBJ1-5	NA	TGCAGTGCTAGAGAGGTGGTTGGGCAGCCCCAGCATTTT	CSAREVVGQPQHF
NA	TRBV2	TRBJ2-7	NA	TGTGCCAGCAGAAGCGACTCCGTCTACGAGCAGTACTTC	CASRSDSVYEQYF
NA	TRBV29-1	TRBJ1-4	NA	TGCAGCGTTGCAGGGTTGGGTGAAAAACTGTTTTTT	CSVAGLGEKLFF
NA	TRBV6-5	TRBJ2-3	NA	TGTGCCAGCAGTTATCACATCACAGATACGCAGTATTTT	CASSYHITDTQYF
NA	TRBV27	TRBJ2-7	NA	TGTGCCAGCAGTCCAGCGGGCACAGGGATCGAGCAGTACTTC	CASSPAGTGIEQYF
TRBD2	TRBV27	TRBJ2-7	NA	TGTGCCAGCACCACACGTGGCGGGAGCATCTACGAGCAGTACTTC	CASTTRGGSIYEQYF
TRBD1	TRBV12-3/TRBV12-4	TRBJ2-7	few	TGTGCCAGCAGTTTCCGGACAGGGATCGGCGAGCAGTACTTC	CASSFRTGIGEQYF
NA	TRBV5-1	TRBJ2-7	many	TGTGCCAGCAGCTTAGGGACCTACGAGCAGTACTTC	CASSLGTYEQYF
NA	TRBV11-2	TRBJ1-2	NA	TGTGCCAGCAGCCCTTACCCTTCCATGGACTATGGCTACACCTTC	CASSPYPSMDYGYTF
NA	TRBV5-6	TRBJ2-3	many	TGTGCCAGCAGCTTGGGGCGAGGGGATACGCAGTATTTT	CASSLGRGDTQYF
NA	TRBV4-3	TRBJ2-3	NA	TGCGCCAGCAGCCAAGATTTGCGACTAGGAGTCTATACGCAGTATTTT	CASSQDLRLGVYTQYF
TRBD2	TRBV20-1	TRBJ2-1	many	TGCAGTGCCCATGCTAGCGGGAGGGACTACAATGAGCAGTTCTTC	CSAHASGRDYNEQFF
NA	TRBV6-2/TRBV6-3	TRBJ2-7	NA	TGTGCCAGCAGTTATGTTGGGCGCCTTACCTACGAGCAGTACTTC	CASSYVGRLTYEQYF
TRBD1	TRBV5-8	TRBJ2-3	NA	TGTGCCAGCAGCCCACTGGGACAGGGTGCAGATACGCAGTATTTT	CASSPLGQGADTQYF
NA	TRBV7-9	TRBJ2-7	NA	TGTGCCAGCACCCCCAGAGCGGAATCACACTACGAGCAGTACTTC	CASTPRAESHYEQYF
NA	TRBV6-1	TRBJ2-5	few	TGTGCCAGCAGGACCTTCGGTAGGGGGGAGGCCCAGTACTTC	CASRTFGRGEAQYF
NA	TRBV10-3	TRBJ1-6	few	TGTGCCATCAGTGAGTCGAACGATGGGCCACCCCTCCACTTT	CAISESNDGPPLHF
NA	TRBV6-1	TRBJ1-2	NA	TGTGCCAGCAGTGAATCGACAGACTATGGCTACACCTTC	CASSESTDYGYTF
NA	TRBV10-1	TRBJ2-1	NA	TGCGCCAGCAGTGGGGCGGGGAACAATGAGCAGTTCTTC	CASSGAGNNEQFF
TRBD1	TRBV12-3/TRBV12-4	TRBJ2-1	NA	TGTGCCAGCAGTACCCTTCGCCCCGGGACAGAGAGCTCCTACAATGAGCAGTTCTTC	CASSTLRPGTESSYNEQFF
NA	TRBV11-2	TRBJ2-7	few	TGTGCCAGCAGCTTATGGGCGGGCTCCTACGAGCAGTACTTC	CASSLWAGSYEQYF
NA	TRBV20-1	TRBJ2-4	NA	TGCAGTGCTAATTTCGGGACACCAAAAAACATTCAGTACTTC	CSANFGTPKNIQYF
TRBD2	TRBV7-2	TRBJ2-3	NA	TGTGCCAGCAGCTTAACCGGCGGCGGGGGATTCACAGATACGCAGTATTTT	CASSLTGGGGFTDTQYF
NA	TRBV9	TRBJ2-3	NA	TGTGCCAGCAGCCCCGGGCACGAAAATACGCAGTATTTT	CASSPGHENTQYF
NA	TRBV6-6	TRBJ1-1	NA	TGTGCCAGCAGCCCCCTACAGGTTACTGAAGCTTTCTTT	CASSPLQVTEAFF
NA	TRBV5-1	TRBJ2-1	once	TGCGCCAGCAGCGCCTCCGGGACAACTTACAATGAGCAGTTCTTC	CASSASGTTYNEQFF
TRBD2	TRBV27	TRBJ2-1	NA	TGTGCCAGCAGTTTAGAAACTAGCGGGATCTACAATGAGCAGTTCTTC	CASSLETSGIYNEQFF
NA	TRBV20-1	TRBJ2-1	NA	TGCAGTGCTAGAGATGCCCAGGGACCAAATGAGCAGTTCTTC	CSARDAQGPNEQFF
NA	TRBV20-1	TRBJ1-4	NA	TGCGCTGCAGACGGCCCGGGTGAAAAACTGTTTTTT	CAADGPGEKLFF
TRBD1	TRBV20-1	TRBJ2-7	NA	TGCAGTGCTCTAAGAACAGGGGTTTACGAGCAGTACTTC	CSALRTGVYEQYF
NA	TRBV4-1	TRBJ1-3	few	TGCGCCAGCAGCCAAGATTGGCAGGGAGGAAACACCATATATTTT	CASSQDWQGGNTIYF
NA	TRBV5-1	TRBJ1-1	NA	TGCGCCAGCAGCTTGGATTCGGGATCTCAAGCTTTCTTT	CASSLDSGSQAFF
NA	TRBV5-1	TRBJ2-7	many	TGCGCCAGCAGCCCCAGCGGGACAAACTACGAGCAGTACTTC	CASSPSGTNYEQYF
NA	TRBV13	TRBJ2-5	NA	TGTGCCAGCAGGGAGGGACTCAGGGAGACCCAGTACTTC	CASREGLRETQYF
NA	TRBV12-3/TRBV12-4	TRBJ2-7	NA	TGTGCCAGCAGTTCACAGGGTCGTAGCGAGCAGTACTTC	CASSSQGRSEQYF